This TCR beta chain is drawn from a study of blood T cell repertoires in COVID-19. Overall study: Spain, Italy and the United States supplied samples that represented acute and convalescent COVID-19.

This clone has a handful of counts. In the study's own analysis: It was from reference gene primer amplification that nucleated cell counts were estimated. Clones were sequenced by immunoSEQ multiplex PCR, and TCRdb holds only the in-frame ones, with some missing. V, J and clone size are taken as reported in that table, and D and trimming were inferred from the DNA itself. The table has approximately 400,000 clones, roughly 86% seen once; the top ten hold 1.3%. Assignment of participants to cohorts was predicated upon participant-reported clinical history. Sample: PBMCs or T cells enriched from blood (not recorded which). The receptor was derived from a man in his thirties or forties who had recovered from COVID-19.

In nucleotides, the CDR3 is TGTGCCAGCAGCTTATCGCAGGGGCGAACCTACGAGCAGTACTTC. Protein sequence: CASSLSQGRTYEQYF. This chain links TRBV7-8 with TRBJ2-7; perhaps TRBD1 as D (6 bases). The germline V gene encodes CDR1 SGHVS and CDR2 FQNEAQ. The CDR3 contains 15 residues. Trimming shortened V by 2 bases and J by 2 bases, and 13 bases separated the two germline ends. Full variable domain (rest looked up from reference TRBV7-8 and TRBJ2-7): GAGVSQSPRYKVAKRGQDVALRCDPISGHVSLFWYQQALGQGPEFLTYFQNEAQLDKSGLPSDRFFAERPEGSVSTLKIQRTQQEDSAVYLCASSLSQGRTYEQYFGPGTRLTVT.